This TCR beta chain was recorded in a study of Graves' ophthalmopathy and Graves' hyperthyroidism. A remark on this clonotype: The antigen remains undetermined.

Researchers took RNA transcripts and amplified TCR beta CDR3 regions from them. Following a first-round RT-PCR that used HTBI primers, a second-round multiplex PCR was carried out. MiXCR, applied by TCRdb to the multiplex PCR reads, yields one record per CDR3 protein. Of about 1.1 million distinct CDR3 sequences in the sample, less than 45% were seen once. Findings and caveats of the study: In blood, most expanded thyroid clonotypes above 0.001 frequency were also detected. Separation of ophthalmopathy from stable hyperthyroidism was achieved by a 13-signature model, at around 88% sensitivity and approximately 81% specificity.

The evidence that diagnosis relied on was clinical symptoms, serum thyroxine, TRAb, thyroid ultrasound and orbital computed tomography. Germline assignment: CDR1 SQVTM and CDR2 ANQGSEA. The junction had 5 bases not matched to a gene; V was cut back by 4 bases and J by 8 bases. The length of the CDR3 is 12 residues. This receptor was identified in an adult man with Graves' hyperthyroidism. The chain employs TRBV29-1 and TRBJ1-2, with 9 nucleotides matching TRBD1. What was sequenced was peripheral blood or thyroid tissue (not recorded which). CDR3 loop: CSVVGQGEGYTF. The CDR3, as DNA: TGCAGCGTTGTGGGACAGGGAGAAGGCTACACCTTC.